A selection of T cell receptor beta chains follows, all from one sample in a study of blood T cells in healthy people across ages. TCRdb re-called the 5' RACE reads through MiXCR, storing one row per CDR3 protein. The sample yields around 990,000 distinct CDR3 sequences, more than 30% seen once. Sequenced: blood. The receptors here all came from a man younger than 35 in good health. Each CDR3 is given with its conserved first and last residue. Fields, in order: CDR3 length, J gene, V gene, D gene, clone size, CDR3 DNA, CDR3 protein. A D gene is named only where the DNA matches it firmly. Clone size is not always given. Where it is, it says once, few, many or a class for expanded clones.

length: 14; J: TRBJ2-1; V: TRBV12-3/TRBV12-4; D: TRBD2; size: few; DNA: TGTGCCAGCAGTTTTGAGGGACTAGTCGATGAGCAGTTCTTC; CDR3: CASSFEGLVDEQFF
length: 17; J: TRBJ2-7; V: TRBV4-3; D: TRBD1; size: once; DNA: TGCGCCAGCAGCCAAGATTGGGAGGGACAGGGTTTAGGTGAGCAGTACTTC; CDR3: CASSQDWEGQGLGEQYF
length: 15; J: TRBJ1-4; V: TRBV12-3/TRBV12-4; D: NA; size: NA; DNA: TGTGCCAGCAGGACTGGGGGTTCGACTAATGAAAAACTGTTTTTT; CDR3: CASRTGGSTNEKLFF
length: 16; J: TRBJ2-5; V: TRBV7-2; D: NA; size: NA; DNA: TGTGCCAGCAGCTCTTCAAGGGACGCTGGTAGAGAGACCCAGTACTTC; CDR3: CASSSSRDAGRETQYF
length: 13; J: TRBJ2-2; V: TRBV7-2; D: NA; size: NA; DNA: TGTGCCAGCAGCTTAGTATTTACCGGGGAGCTGTTTTTT; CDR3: CASSLVFTGELFF
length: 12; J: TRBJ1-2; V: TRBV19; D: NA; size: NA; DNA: TGTGCCAGTAAGACCGACAGCTATGGCTACACCTTC; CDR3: CASKTDSYGYTF
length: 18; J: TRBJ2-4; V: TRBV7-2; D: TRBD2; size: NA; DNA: TGTGCCAGCAGCTTACGTCTAGCGGGGGGGCAGGCCAAAAACATTCAGTACTTC; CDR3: CASSLRLAGGQAKNIQYF
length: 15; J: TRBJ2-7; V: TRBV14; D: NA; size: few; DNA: TGTGCCAGCAGCCAAGGGACAAGCTTCTCCTACGAGCAGTACTTC; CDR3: CASSQGTSFSYEQYF
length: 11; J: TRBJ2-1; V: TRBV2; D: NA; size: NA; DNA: TGTGCCAGCGAATACAACAATGAGCAGTTCTTC; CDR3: CASEYNNEQFF
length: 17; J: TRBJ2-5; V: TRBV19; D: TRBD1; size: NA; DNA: TGTGCCAGTAGTATTACCCCTCGAGGGGTCAGGGGGAATGAGCAGTACTTC; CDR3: CASSITPRGVRGNEQYF
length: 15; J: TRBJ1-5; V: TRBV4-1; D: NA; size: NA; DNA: TGCGCCAGCAGCCAAGTGGGGGTCCCCAATCAGCCCCAGCATTTT; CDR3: CASSQVGVPNQPQHF
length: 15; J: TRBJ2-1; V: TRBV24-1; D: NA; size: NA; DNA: TGTGCCACCAGTGATTTGCCAGGTTCCTACAATGAGCAGTTCTTC; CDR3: CATSDLPGSYNEQFF
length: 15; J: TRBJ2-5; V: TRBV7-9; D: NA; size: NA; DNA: TGTGCCAGCAGCTTAGGAACTAGGCGCAGAGAGACCCAGTACTTC; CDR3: CASSLGTRRRETQYF
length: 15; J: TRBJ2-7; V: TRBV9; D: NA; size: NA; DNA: TGTGCCAGCAGCGTAGGTCACGAGAAAGCCTACGAGCAGTACTTC; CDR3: CASSVGHEKAYEQYF
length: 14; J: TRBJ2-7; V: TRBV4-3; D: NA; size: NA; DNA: TGCGCCAGCAGCCAAGAGCAGGGTCTGTACGAGCAGTACTTC; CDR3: CASSQEQGLYEQYF
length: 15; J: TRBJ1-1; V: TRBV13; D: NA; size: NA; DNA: TGTGCCAGCAGCTCCGGTTGGGGGGCTAACACTGAAGCTTTCTTT; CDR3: CASSSGWGANTEAFF
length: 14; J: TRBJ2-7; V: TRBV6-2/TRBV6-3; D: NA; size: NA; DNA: TGTGCCAGCAGTCACGAATCAACCACCTACGAGCAGTACTTC; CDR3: CASSHESTTYEQYF
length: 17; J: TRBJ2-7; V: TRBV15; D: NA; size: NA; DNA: TGTGCCACCAGCAGAGGTTTGGGGCCGGCGAGGGACAATGAGCAGTACTTC; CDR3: CATSRGLGPARDNEQYF
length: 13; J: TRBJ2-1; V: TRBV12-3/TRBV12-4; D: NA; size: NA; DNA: TGTGCCGGCAGTTTGGACTCCTACAATGAGCAGTTCTTC; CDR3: CAGSLDSYNEQFF
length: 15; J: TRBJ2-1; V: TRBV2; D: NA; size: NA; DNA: TGTGCCAGCCTCCGTCTGGGACTTTACTACAATGAGCAGTTCTTC; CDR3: CASLRLGLYYNEQFF
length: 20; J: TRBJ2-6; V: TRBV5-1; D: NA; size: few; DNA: TGCGCCAGCAGCCTCTTCGGGGAAAACACGAAAGGCTCTGGGGCCAACGTCCTGACTTTC; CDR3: CASSLFGENTKGSGANVLTF
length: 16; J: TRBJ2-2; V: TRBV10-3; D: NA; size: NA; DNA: TGTGCCAGCAGTGAGAATCAGGAGGGGAACACCGGGGAGCTGTTTTTT; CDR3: CASSENQEGNTGELFF
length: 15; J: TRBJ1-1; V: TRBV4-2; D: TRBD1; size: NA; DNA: TGTGCCAGCAGCCGGACACAGGGGGGGAACACTGAAGCTTTCTTT; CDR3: CASSRTQGGNTEAFF
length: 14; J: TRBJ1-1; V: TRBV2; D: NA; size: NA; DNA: TGTGCCAGCAGTGAACCATGGGCACGGGATGGAGCTTTCTTT; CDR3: CASSEPWARDGAFF
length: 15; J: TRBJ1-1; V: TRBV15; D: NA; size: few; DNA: TGTGCCACCAGCAGAGACCGGGGCGTCCTACGCGAAGCTTTCTTT; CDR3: CATSRDRGVLREAFF
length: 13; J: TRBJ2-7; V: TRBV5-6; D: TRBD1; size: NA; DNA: TGTGCCAGCAGCTTGGGGACAGGGGACGAGCAGTACTTC; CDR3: CASSLGTGDEQYF